The 21 T cell receptor beta chains below come from one sample, sequenced in a study of Graves' ophthalmopathy and Graves' hyperthyroidism (dated by TCRdb to the late 2010s). TCRdb shows the sequencer as Illumina HiSeq 2000. For repertoire sequencing, TCR beta CDR3 regions were amplified from RNA transcripts. The first round of RT-PCR was done with HTBI primers and the Qiagen OneStep RT-PCR kit, and was followed by a second round of multiplex PCR, then size selection and purification. TCRdb trimmed public reads at Q25 via fastp, called clones via MiXCR and kept in-frame beta chains. Rows are combined by CDR3 protein, so each entry shows the most common genes and DNA. Recorded for this sample are over a million distinct CDR3 sequences; 36% of them occurred a single time. The leading ten clones occupy 11% of the sample. The sample was peripheral blood or thyroid tissue (not recorded which). The origin of the receptors is an adult man with Graves' hyperthyroidism.

The table lists this clonotype with many counts. The rearrangement joins TRBV2 to TRBJ2-7; tentatively, D is TRBD2 (6 bases). Between the trimmed V and J ends, which lost 5 bases and 4 bases, there was a span of 12 bases. The germline CDR1 and CDR2 sequences are SNHLY and FYNNEI. CDR3 length equals 13 residues. CDR3 bases: TGTGCCAGCAGTCGGGGGACCTTATACGAGCAGTACTTC. This translates into CASSRGTLYEQYF.

The chain links TRBV6-5 to TRBJ2-2, with no clear D. This CDR3 comprises 14 residues. The germline V gene has CDR1 MNHEY and CDR2 SVGAGI. V dropped 2 bases and J dropped 1 base, with 5 bases sitting between them. The CDR3 nucleotides read TGTGCCAGCAGTTACGGGGTGAACACCGGGGAGCTGTTTTTT. Amino acid sequence: CASSYGVNTGELFF.

The chain uses TRBV29-1 and TRBJ1-5; D may be TRBD1 (5 bases). The CDR3 has 16 amino acids. V shed 0 bases and J shed 2 bases, with 14 bases lying between them. Germline V gives CDR1 SQVTM, CDR2 ANQGSEA. The DNA for the CDR3 is TGCAGCGTTGAAGAGGGGAGGGGTTTGGGCAATCAGCCCCAGCATTTT. This encodes CSVEEGRGLGNQPQHF.

This clonotype showed up just a few times. The genes are TRBV27 and TRBJ2-7, with D unclear. V shed 3 bases and J shed 3 bases, with 9 bases lying between them. Germline V CDR1 and CDR2: MNHEY, SMNVEV (reference sequence). The CDR3 runs 13 residues. The CDR3 DNA follows: TGTGCCAGCAGTTTCCGGGCCGACTACGAGCAGTACTTC. Translation gives CASSFRADYEQYF.

This clonotype came up many times. The V call is TRBV25-1, the J call TRBJ2-7; 9 bases match TRBD2. V dropped 7 bases and J dropped 3; count of bases not matched to a gene: 7. This CDR3 comprises 14 residues. Per the germline V gene, CDR1 is MGHDK and CDR2 is SYGVNS. The CDR3 spells CASTLAGEDYEQYF. The CDR3 nucleotides read TGTGCCAGCACCTTAGCGGGGGAGGACTACGAGCAGTACTTC.

This clonotype was recorded at least ten times. J is TRBJ1-1 and V is TRBV10-3; TRBD1 might be the D (5 bases). Germline V gives CDR1 ENHRY, CDR2 SYGVKD. There are 15 residues in the CDR3. Deletions cut 9 bases from V and 8 bases from J, with 25 bases between. CDR3 residues: CAMKRNRDSEGEAFF. The DNA for the CDR3 is TGTGCCATGAAAAGAAACCGGGACTCTGAGGGAGAAGCTTTCTTT.

This chain joins TRBV6-5 and TRBJ1-2; D is uncertain. V lost 2 bases to trimming and J lost 4 bases, with 8 bases between them. The V gene's germline CDR1 is MNHEY and CDR2 SVGAGI. The CDR3 is 13 residues long. CDR3 protein: CASSYTGIYGYTF. The DNA for the CDR3 is TGTGCCAGCAGTTACACCGGGATCTATGGCTACACCTTC.

To note about this clonotype: A junction boundary mismatches the germline segment, possibly from a read error. The chain recombines TRBV6-2 or TRBV6-3 with TRBJ1-1, with TRBD1 identical over 8 bases. The germline gives CDR1 MNHEY, CDR2 SVGEGT. CDR3 size: 12 residues. CDR3: CAGSNRGTEAFF. The DNA of the CDR3 is TGTGCCGGCAGTAACAGGGGGACTGAAGCTTTCTTT.

The chain employs TRBV25-1 and TRBJ2-7, with 7 bases lining up with TRBD2. Looked up from germline, CDR1 is MGHDK and CDR2 is SYGVNS. The CDR3 is 16 amino acids. V trimming: 8 bases; J trimming: 1 base; junction bases outside the gene matches: 14. The CDR3, as DNA: TGTGCCAGCTCACCACCGGGCGGGAGTGGGTCCTACGAGCAGTACTTC. Its protein product is CASSPPGGSGSYEQYF.

This clonotype was seen repeatedly, ten times or more. The chain has TRBV9 and TRBJ2-7; D remains ambiguous. The V gene lost 3 bases and the J gene lost 3 bases, with 13 bases spanning the gap. This CDR3 has 14 amino acids. Germline V gene data show CDR1 as SGDLS and CDR2 as YYNGEE. The chain's CDR3 is CASSAQSSHYEQYF. The CDR3 nucleotides are TGTGCCAGCAGCGCCCAGAGTAGCCACTACGAGCAGTACTTC.

To note about this clonotype: This sequence may be a read error, since a much larger clone differs from it by one base. It is likely a read error, because the conserved phenylalanine at the end of the CDR3 is missing. This chain connects TRBV5-1 to TRBJ1-1, with D possibly being TRBD1 (5 bases). Looked up from germline, CDR1 is SGHRS and CDR2 is YFSETQ. The germline V and J ends were trimmed by 5 bases and 0 bases, with 17 bases remaining between them. This CDR3 spans 16 amino acids. In DNA form, the CDR3 reads TGCGCCAGCAGTTTCCGCGGGGGGACCATGAACACTGAAGCTTTCCTT. Residues: CASSFRGGTMNTEAFL.

The genes are TRBV2 and TRBJ2-3; D is possibly TRBD2 (5 bases). The CDR3 spans 14 residues. Germline V gives CDR1 SNHLY, CDR2 FYNNEI. Between the trimmed V and J ends, which lost 7 bases and 0 bases, there was a span of 11 bases. The CDR3 spells CASKLLGSTDTQYF. The CDR3 DNA is TGTGCCAGCAAGCTACTAGGGAGCACAGATACGCAGTATTTT. The full variable domain, with the rest looked up from reference TRBV2 and TRBJ2-3, is EPEVTQTPSHQVTQMGQEVILRCVPISNHLYFYWYRQILGQKVEFLVSFYNNEISEKSEIFDDQFSVERPDGSNFTLKIRSTKLEDSAMYFCASKLLGSTDTQYFGPGTRLTVL.

About this clonotype itself: No DNA is shown, since the ends of the CDR3 on it are uncertain; the CDR3 is the one TCRdb lists. This chain links TRBV7-2 with TRBJ2-7; no check of the table's D call, TRBD2, against the DNA was made. Germline lookup yields CDR1 SGHTA and CDR2 FQGNSA. With termini counted, the CDR3 has 24 amino acids. The CDR3 region is CASSARGGPYYGYTFGSGTYEQYF.

On this clonotype: This clone may be a read error of a much larger clone one base away. The V gene is TRBV12-3 or TRBV12-4, the J gene TRBJ1-6; a possible D gene is TRBD1 (6 bases). The CDR3 runs to 17 residues. Deletions cut 3 bases from V and 0 bases from J, with 12 bases between. The CDR3 DNA is TGTGCCAGCAGTTTGGACAGCCGGAGCTCCTATAATTCACCCCTCCACTTT. It is translated as CASSLDSRSSYNSPLHF.

This chain links TRBV5-6 with TRBJ2-5; maybe TRBD2 (5 bases). Germline loops: CDR1 SGHDT, CDR2 YYEEEE. This CDR3 contains 18 residues. V was shortened by 4 bases and J by 3 bases, with 25 bases between the two germline ends. DNA of the CDR3: TGTGCCAGCAGCCTTACATTGCCCGGGGATACACAGAAAGAGACCCAGTACTTC. It translates to CASSLTLPGDTQKETQYF.

V usage is TRBV25-1 and J usage is TRBJ2-5; D remains unclear. CDR1 and CDR2 from the germline V gene are MGHDK and SYGVNS. The ends were cut back, 8 bases at V and 7 bases at J, with 20 bases in the middle. The CDR3 sequence is 14 residues long. The CDR3 protein is CASSPPETLGTQYF. The DNA for the CDR3 is TGTGCCAGCTCACCACCCGAGACATTGGGGACCCAGTACTTC.

The rearrangement links TRBV15 to TRBJ2-7; 8 bases align to TRBD1. The J segment lost 10 bases and the V segment lost 4 bases, leaving 9 bases of the junction unmatched. Per germline, CDR1 LNHNV and CDR2 YYDKDF (reference sequence). There are 13 residues in the CDR3. The CDR3 loop is CATSKRQGRNQYF. The CDR3 nucleotides read TGTGCCACCAGCAAACGACAGGGGCGGAATCAGTACTTC.

The chain recombines TRBV7-9 with TRBJ2-2; D perhaps matches TRBD1 (6 bases). This CDR3 region has 12 residues. The germline gives CDR1 SEHNR, CDR2 FQNEAQ (reference sequence). Trimming shortened V by 6 bases and J by 6 bases, and 8 bases separated the two germline ends. CDR3 loop: CASRGHSGELFF. The CDR3 nucleotides read TGTGCCAGCAGGGGACACTCCGGGGAGCTGTTTTTT.

This clonotype appeared many times. V is TRBV7-9 and J is TRBJ2-5; D uncertain. Germline V CDR1 and CDR2: SEHNR, FQNEAQ (reference sequence). The CDR3 is 10 amino acids. The V end was cut by 5 bases, the J end by 4 bases, with 2 bases between. The CDR3 DNA reads as TGTGCCAGCAGCGTAGAGACCCAGTACTTC. Translating gives CASSVETQYF.

Note on this clonotype: One junction end disagrees with the germline gene, perhaps due to a read error. The J gene is TRBJ2-7, the V gene TRBV10-2; no firm D call. The CDR3 loop spans 17 amino acids. CDR1 is WSHSY and CDR2 is SAAADI in the germline V gene. For the CDR3, the DNA is TGTGCCAGCAGTTGGGATTCTTTGGGGAAATCCTCCTACGAGCAGTACTTC. It yields the protein CASSWDSLGKSSYEQYF.

About this clonotype itself: The missing conserved phenylalanine or tryptophan at the end of this CDR3 makes a read error likely. The DNA is left out, because the CDR3 cannot be placed on it with certainty; the CDR3 is given as TCRdb lists it. The rearrangement joins TRBV5-1 to TRBJ1-1. The length of the CDR3 is 8 amino acids, counting both ends. From germline, CDR1 is SGHRS and CDR2 YFSETQ. The CDR3 spells CASTLTGS.